Below are 28 T cell receptor beta chains sequenced from a single sample in a study of shared clonotypes between healthy human individuals. The repertoire was sequenced with immunoSEQ multiplex PCR; TCRdb's copy has only in-frame clones and lacks some. The table records more than 2 million clones, around 95% of them present only once. The sample consisted of naive CD4+ T cells sorted from blood. Subset indicated: CD45RA+ positively selected. The receptors stem from a man younger than 35 in good health.

This chain uses TRBV27 with TRBJ2-3; tentative D call: TRBD2 (6 bases). The CDR3 is made up of 13 amino acids. V gave up 8 bases and J gave up 4 bases, with 13 bases separating them. CDR1 is MNHEY and CDR2 is SMNVEV in the germline V gene (reference sequence). The CDR3 DNA reads TGTGCCAGCCGAAAACTAGCCTCAGATACGCAGTATTTT. Amino acid sequence: CASRKLASDTQYF.

The genes are TRBV27 and TRBJ2-2; 9 bases are a match to TRBD1. J gave up 5 bases and V 6 bases, and 4 bases lay outside the gene matches. Germline V gives CDR1 MNHEY, CDR2 SMNVEV (reference sequence). This CDR3 spans 14 amino acids. The chain's CDR3 is CASSRTGETGELFF. Here the CDR3 DNA reads TGTGCCAGCAGCCGGACAGGGGAGACCGGGGAGCTGTTTTTT.

The chain couples TRBV6-1 to TRBJ1-4; a possible D gene is TRBD1 (5 bases). V lost 4 bases, J lost 8 bases, and 23 bases lay in between. The CDR3 runs to 17 residues. The V gene's germline CDR1 is MNHNS and CDR2 SASEGT. This CDR3 reads CASSGLGTGIELEKLFF. In DNA form, the CDR3 reads TGTGCCAGCAGTGGCCTCGGGACCGGAATTGAATTGGAAAAACTGTTTTTT.

J is TRBJ2-1 and V is TRBV19; 8 positions match TRBD2. CDR1 is LNHDA, CDR2 SQIVND, per germline (reference sequence). The CDR3 covers 17 residues. V trimming: 4 bases; J trimming: 1 base; junction bases outside the gene matches: 9. The CDR3 spells CASSSFVAGGSYNEQFF. CDR3 in DNA: TGTGCCAGTAGTAGTTTTGTGGCGGGAGGTTCCTACAATGAGCAGTTCTTC.

J is TRBJ2-3 and V is TRBV5-1; possibly TRBD2 for D (6 bases). This CDR3 contains 17 residues. CDR1 is SGHRS, CDR2 YFSETQ, per germline. V was pared by 3 bases and J by 2 bases, with 19 bases between. CDR3 in amino acids: CASSWGPGAGSTDTQYF. The CDR3 DNA reads as TGCGCCAGCAGCTGGGGCCCCGGCGCGGGGTCCACAGATACGCAGTATTTT.

The chain employs TRBV29-1 and TRBJ2-1; D is possibly TRBD1 or TRBD2 (6 bases each). This CDR3 has 14 residues. Germline CDR1 reads SQVTM; CDR2 reads ANQGSEA. V was pared by 5 bases and J by 7 bases, with 18 bases between. CDR3 in amino acids: CSVLEGGKVNEQFF. The CDR3 DNA reads as TGCAGCGTTCTCGAAGGGGGGAAGGTAAATGAGCAGTTCTTC.

The gene calls are TRBV7-9 and TRBJ2-5; 9 bases align to TRBD1. V was clipped by 4 bases and J by 5 bases; unmatched bases: 5. Germline-derived CDR1 and CDR2 are SEHNR and FQNEAQ (reference sequence). There are 14 residues in the CDR3. CDR3 bases: TGTGCCAGCAGCTCGGGACAGGGAGGGGAGACCCAGTACTTC. Protein product: CASSSGQGGETQYF. The complete variable domain, with remaining parts taken from reference TRBV7-9 and TRBJ2-5, reads DTGVSQNPRHKITKRGQNVTFRCDPISEHNRLYWYRQTLGQGPEFLTYFQNEAQLEKSRLLSDRFSAERPKGSFSTLEIQRTEQGDSAMYLCASSSGQGGETQYFGPGTRLLVL.

The chain recombines TRBV5-1 with TRBJ2-2, with TRBD2 identical over 12 bases. V lost 6 bases and J lost 7; bases outside the gene matches: 7. Looked up from germline, CDR1 is SGHRS and CDR2 is YFSETQ. The CDR3 length is 15 residues. The CDR3 here is CASTIGTSGFGELFF. The CDR3 nucleotides are TGCGCCAGCACTATCGGGACTAGCGGGTTCGGGGAGCTGTTTTTT. The full variable domain, its missing parts supplied by reference TRBV5-1 and TRBJ2-2, is KAGVTQTPRYLIKTRGQQVTLSCSPISGHRSVSWYQQTPGQGLQFLFEYFSETQRNKGNFPGRFSGRQFSNSRSEMNVSTLELGDSALYLCASTIGTSGFGELFFGEGSRLTVL.

This rearrangement joins TRBV10-3 to TRBJ1-1; unclear D gene. Trimming cost V 4 bases and J 4 bases, with 13 bases left between them. The germline CDR1 and CDR2 sequences are ENHRY and SYGVKD. The CDR3 spans 14 residues. The CDR3 here is CAISADSLGTEAFF. CDR3 nucleotides: TGTGCCATCAGTGCCGACTCTTTGGGCACTGAAGCTTTCTTT.

The J gene is TRBJ2-3, the V gene TRBV10-3, with unresolved D. Trimming stripped 0 bases from V and 8 bases from J, with 6 bases between. The CDR3 sequence is 12 residues long. Germline assignment: CDR1 ENHRY and CDR2 SYGVKD. CDR3 loop: CAISESGITQYF. Here the CDR3 DNA reads TGTGCCATCAGTGAGTCGGGGATTACGCAGTATTTT.

The chain couples TRBV7-9 to TRBJ1-1, with D uncertain. V was pared by 0 bases and J by 8 bases, with 13 bases between. CDR1 is SEHNR, CDR2 FQNEAQ, per germline (reference sequence). The CDR3 contains 14 residues. This CDR3 reads CASSLALDVGEAFF. The CDR3, as DNA: TGTGCCAGCAGCTTAGCGCTCGATGTCGGAGAAGCTTTCTTT.

Only one count was recorded for this clone. This chain uses TRBV2 with TRBJ2-7; D may be TRBD1 (5 bases). Germline CDR1 and CDR2: SNHLY and FYNNEI. Trimming removed 2 bases from V and 3 bases from J, with 8 bases in between. The CDR3 is made up of 13 amino acids. The CDR3, as DNA: TGTGCCAGCAGTGAATTACAGGTCTACGAGCAGTACTTC. Translation: CASSELQVYEQYF.

This chain connects TRBV7-2 to TRBJ2-7; D tentatively fits TRBD1 or TRBD2 (5 bases each). Germline values: CDR1 SGHTA, CDR2 FQGNSA. Trimming took 3 bases from V and 0 from J, leaving 21 bases between them. The CDR3 has 18 residues. DNA of the CDR3: TGTGCCAGCAGCTTGTGGGCCGGGGCGGCGGTAAGCTCCTACGAGCAGTACTTC. It is translated as CASSLWAGAAVSSYEQYF. The variable domain in full, completed from reference TRBV7-2 and TRBJ2-7, reads GAGVSQSPSNKVTEKGKDVELRCDPISGHTALYWYRQSLGQGLEFLIYFQGNSAPDKSGLPSDRFSAERTGGSVSTLTIQRTQQEDSAVYLCASSLWAGAAVSSYEQYFGPGTRLTVT.

The chain employs TRBV5-1 and TRBJ2-2; D gene unclear. This CDR3 is 14 amino acids long. V was trimmed by 5 bases and J by 2 bases, leaving 10 bases between them. Germline V gene lookup returns CDR1 SGHRS and CDR2 YFSETQ. The CDR3 protein is CASRSVSNTGELFF. For the CDR3, the DNA is TGCGCCAGCAGAAGCGTCTCTAACACCGGGGAGCTGTTTTTT.

The V and J genes are TRBV19 and TRBJ1-4; D is unresolved. The germline V gene encodes CDR1 LNHDA and CDR2 SQIVND (reference sequence). V dropped 4 bases and J dropped 4 bases, with 13 bases sitting between them. This CDR3 region has 15 residues. Here the CDR3 DNA reads TGTGCCAGTAGTACCCCCGGGGTTAGTAATGAAAAACTGTTTTTT. Translated: CASSTPGVSNEKLFF.

This chain joins TRBV6-5 and TRBJ1-2; D unclear. Trimming removed 7 bases from V and 2 bases from J, with 8 bases in between. The CDR3 covers 12 residues. Germline CDR1 is MNHEY and CDR2 is SVGAGI. CDR3 residues: CASTAENYGYTF. CDR3 sequence (DNA): TGTGCCAGCACGGCAGAGAACTATGGCTACACCTTC.

The chain is built from TRBV29-1 and TRBJ1-1; 8 bases map to TRBD1. CDR3 length: 13 amino acids. V lost 4 bases and J lost 1; bases outside the gene matches: 2. The V gene's germline CDR1 is SQVTM and CDR2 ANQGSEA. The CDR3 reads CSVGQGPNTEAFF. The CDR3 DNA reads as TGCAGCGTTGGACAGGGGCCGAACACTGAAGCTTTCTTT.

CDR3 coding DNA: TGTGCCAGCAGGCGCACTAGCGGGGGCCCCAGCTCCTACGAGCAGTACTTC. It encodes CASRRTSGGPSSYEQYF. V and J are TRBV7-2 and TRBJ2-7; TRBD2 agrees at 11 bases. The junction had 10 bases not matched to a gene; V was cut back by 6 bases and J by 0 bases. The CDR3 is 17 residues long. Germline V gene data show CDR1 as SGHTA and CDR2 as FQGNSA.

This sequence joins TRBV25-1 and TRBJ2-3, with D unresolved. Looked up from germline, CDR1 is MGHDK and CDR2 is SYGVNS. The length of the CDR3 is 11 residues. With 8 bases removed from V and 5 bases from J, the gap between germline ends came to 8 bases. DNA for the CDR3: TGTGCCAGCGCCTTCTTAGATACGCAGTATTTT. It specifies CASAFLDTQYF.

This sequence joins TRBV18 and TRBJ2-5, with no clear D. Germline values: CDR1 KGHSH, CDR2 LQKENI. V was pared by 4 bases and J by 4 bases, with 13 bases between. This CDR3 spans 14 amino acids. CDR3 nucleotides: TGTGCCAGCTCACTCCTCCGAGAGTCAGAGACCCAGTACTTC. Translating it yields CASSLLRESETQYF.

V is TRBV4-1 and J is TRBJ2-7, with TRBD1 matching 8 bases. CDR1 MGHRA and CDR2 YSYEKL come from the germline V gene. The CDR3 extends over 14 amino acids. With 8 bases clipped from V and 5 bases from J, the junction kept 11 bases outside the gene matches. The CDR3 coding sequence is TGCGCCAGCTCGCTGCAGGGGGCTTCCCACGAGCAGTACTTC. This sequence encodes CASSLQGASHEQYF.

The rearrangement uses TRBV5-1 and TRBJ1-1, with 12 bases that match TRBD1. V dropped 0 bases and J dropped 5; count of bases not matched to a gene: 14. Germline V gene lookup returns CDR1 SGHRS and CDR2 YFSETQ. The CDR3 loop spans 19 amino acids. CDR3 sequence reads: CASSLAGTGGLGFKTEAFF. The CDR3 nucleotides are TGCGCCAGCAGCTTGGCCGGGACAGGGGGCTTGGGATTTAAAACTGAAGCTTTCTTT.

V usage is TRBV30 and J usage is TRBJ2-6; D is unresolved. The CDR3 is 17 amino acids. V lost 0 bases to trimming and J lost 0 bases, with 12 bases between them. The germline CDR1 and CDR2 sequences are GTSNPN and SVGIG (reference sequence). The CDR3 DNA reads TGTGCCTGGAGTGTATTCCTCACCAGCTCTGGGGCCAACGTCCTGACTTTC. Translation: CAWSVFLTSSGANVLTF.

The V call is TRBV29-1, the J call TRBJ2-3; a possible D gene is TRBD1 (5 bases). V was trimmed by 3 bases and J by 2 bases, leaving 9 bases between them. CDR3 length: 13 amino acids. Germline V lookup: CDR1 SQVTM, CDR2 ANQGSEA. CDR3 DNA: TGCAGCGTTGACTCGGACACCACAGATACGCAGTATTTT. This translates into CSVDSDTTDTQYF.

The chain links TRBV6-6 to TRBJ1-6; perhaps TRBD1 as D (5 bases). V was cut by 0 bases and J by 9 bases, with 12 bases left in between. The CDR3 length is 15 residues. Germline values: CDR1 MNHNY, CDR2 SVGAGI (reference sequence). The CDR3 bases are TGTGCCAGCAGTTACTCCGGGACGGTCACTTCACCCCTCCACTTT. Translation: CASSYSGTVTSPLHF.

This clone was observed a few times. The rearrangement links TRBV27 to TRBJ1-2; D unclear. The CDR3 loop spans 11 amino acids. Looked up from germline, CDR1 is MNHEY and CDR2 is SMNVEV (reference sequence). V gave up 5 bases and J gave up 8 bases, with 9 bases separating them. In nucleotides, the CDR3 is TGTGCCAGCAGTCCTGGTTGGGGCTACACCTTC. It codes for CASSPGWGYTF.

The chain carries TRBV28 and TRBJ2-5, with 7 nucleotides matching TRBD2. The CDR3 sequence is 17 residues long. V lost 2 bases to trimming and J lost 4 bases; unmatched junction nucleotides: 13. Germline V gives CDR1 MDHEN, CDR2 SYDVKM. The CDR3 here is CASSLPPRGGRLETQYF. Written as DNA, the CDR3 is TGTGCCAGCAGTTTACCCCCCCGGGGAGGGCGATTAGAGACCCAGTACTTC. Full variable domain (remainder filled in from reference TRBV28 and TRBJ2-5): DVKVTQSSRYLVKRTGEKVFLECVQDMDHENMFWYRQDPGLGLRLIYFSYDVKMKEKGDIPEGYSVSREKKERFSLILESASTNQTSMYLCASSLPPRGGRLETQYFGPGTRLLVL.

The chain uses TRBV25-1 and TRBJ1-1; no firm D call. Trimming cost V 1 base and J 1 base, with 4 bases left between them. Germline V gene lookup returns CDR1 MGHDK and CDR2 SYGVNS. The CDR3 contains 13 residues. The CDR3 DNA sequence: TGTGCCAGCAGTGAATGGGGGAACACTGAAGCTTTCTTT. Translated: CASSEWGNTEAFF.